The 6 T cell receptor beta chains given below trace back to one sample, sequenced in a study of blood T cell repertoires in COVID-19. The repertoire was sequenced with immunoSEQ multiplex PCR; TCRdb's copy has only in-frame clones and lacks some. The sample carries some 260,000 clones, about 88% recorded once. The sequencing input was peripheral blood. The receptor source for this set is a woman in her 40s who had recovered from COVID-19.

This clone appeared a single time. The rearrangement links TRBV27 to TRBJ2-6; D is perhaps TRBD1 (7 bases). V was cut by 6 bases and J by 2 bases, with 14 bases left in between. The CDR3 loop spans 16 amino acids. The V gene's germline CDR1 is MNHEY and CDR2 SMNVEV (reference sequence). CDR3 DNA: TGTGCCAGCAGACAGCAGGGGGGCCCTGGGGCCAACGTCCTGACTTTC. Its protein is CASRQQGGPGANVLTF.

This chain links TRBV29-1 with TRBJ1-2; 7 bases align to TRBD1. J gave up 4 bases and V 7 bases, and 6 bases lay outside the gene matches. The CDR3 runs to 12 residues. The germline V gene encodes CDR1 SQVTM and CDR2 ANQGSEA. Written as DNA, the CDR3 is TGCAGCGGGGGACAGCCCTCCTATGGCTACACCTTC. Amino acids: CSGGQPSYGYTF.

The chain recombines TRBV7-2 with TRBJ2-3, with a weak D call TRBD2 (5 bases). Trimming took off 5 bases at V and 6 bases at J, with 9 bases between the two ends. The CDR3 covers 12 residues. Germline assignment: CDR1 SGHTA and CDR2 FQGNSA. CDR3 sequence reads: CASSPRGDTQYF. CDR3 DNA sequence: TGTGCCAGCAGCCCCCGCGGGGATACGCAGTATTTT.

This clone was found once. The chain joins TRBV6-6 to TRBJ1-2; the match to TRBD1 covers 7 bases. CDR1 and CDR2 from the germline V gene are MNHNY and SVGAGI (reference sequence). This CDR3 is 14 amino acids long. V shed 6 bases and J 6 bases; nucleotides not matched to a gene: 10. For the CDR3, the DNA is TGTGCCAGCAGGAGGGACAGAACAATAAATGGCTACACCTTC. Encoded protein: CASRRDRTINGYTF.

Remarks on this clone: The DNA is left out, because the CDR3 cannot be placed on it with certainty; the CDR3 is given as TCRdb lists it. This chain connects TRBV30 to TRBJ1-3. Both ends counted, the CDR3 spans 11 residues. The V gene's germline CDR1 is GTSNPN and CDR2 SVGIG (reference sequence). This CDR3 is CAWSVGGGTLF.

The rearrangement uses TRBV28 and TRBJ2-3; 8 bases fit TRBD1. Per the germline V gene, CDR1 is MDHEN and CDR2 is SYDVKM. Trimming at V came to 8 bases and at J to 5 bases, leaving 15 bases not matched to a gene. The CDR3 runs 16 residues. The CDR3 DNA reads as TGTGCCAGCCGTTCCGCCGGGACAGGAGTCAAAGATACGCAGTATTTT. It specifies CASRSAGTGVKDTQYF. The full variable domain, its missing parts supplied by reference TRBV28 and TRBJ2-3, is DVKVTQSSRYLVKRTGEKVFLECVQDMDHENMFWYRQDPGLGLRLIYFSYDVKMKEKGDIPEGYSVSREKKERFSLILESASTNQTSMYLCASRSAGTGVKDTQYFGPGTRLTVL.